This TCR beta chain stems from a study of T cell responses to AZD1222 COVID-19 vaccine. Whole-study results and caveats: Among the donors, most were white British and more were female, and clonal diversity was possibly underestimated.

The ends were cut back, 7 bases at V and 0 bases at J, with 19 bases in the middle. The CDR3 runs 17 residues. Germline assignment: CDR1 WSHSY and CDR2 SAAADI. The assay was immunoSEQ multiplex PCR, and TCRdb's table has in-frame clones only and misses some. This sample yields about 200,000 clones, of which 85% to 95% are seen a single time; roughly 1% belongs to the top ten. Comments on this clone: Its antigen remains unidentified.

The V gene is TRBV10-2, the J gene TRBJ2-1; D uncertain. The source is an adult who received the AZD1222 COVID-19 vaccine. Material: peripheral blood, obtained 28 days after the second AZD1222 dose. The CDR3 loop reads CASIQTIGTSSYNEQFF. The CDR3 nucleotides are TGCGCCAGCATCCAGACAATTGGTACAAGCTCCTACAATGAGCAGTTCTTC.